A single T cell receptor (beta chain) is shown here with its context. Its antigen is still unknown. Generated by immunoSEQ multiplex PCR, the TCRdb table keeps only in-frame clones and is missing some. The sample contains 80,000 to 100,000 clones, around four fifths of which appear only once. This entry is derived from a study of radiotherapy plus CTLA-4 blockade in lung cancer. Across the whole study: Objective responses were documented in 15% to 20% of patients, with disease control in about 31%. Study observations and caveats: In blood, after radiotherapy plus ipilimumab, tumor-derived TCR clones expanded. The authors reported that early blood T cell clone dynamics, with interferon-beta, best predicted response.

CDR1 SQVTM and CDR2 ANQGSEA come from the germline V gene. V was clipped by 4 bases and J by 7 bases; unmatched bases: 5. The CDR3 sequence is 14 residues long. The receptor comes from a human donor with non-small cell lung cancer who had a partial response to radiotherapy plus ipilimumab. The sequences come from peripheral blood, collected from a patient treated with radiotherapy plus ipilimumab. The chain joins TRBV29-1 to TRBJ2-1; TRBD2 matches 12 bases. In DNA form, the CDR3 reads TGCAGCGTTGGACTAGCGGGGGACGGAAATGAGCAGTTCTTC. It yields the protein CSVGLAGDGNEQFF.